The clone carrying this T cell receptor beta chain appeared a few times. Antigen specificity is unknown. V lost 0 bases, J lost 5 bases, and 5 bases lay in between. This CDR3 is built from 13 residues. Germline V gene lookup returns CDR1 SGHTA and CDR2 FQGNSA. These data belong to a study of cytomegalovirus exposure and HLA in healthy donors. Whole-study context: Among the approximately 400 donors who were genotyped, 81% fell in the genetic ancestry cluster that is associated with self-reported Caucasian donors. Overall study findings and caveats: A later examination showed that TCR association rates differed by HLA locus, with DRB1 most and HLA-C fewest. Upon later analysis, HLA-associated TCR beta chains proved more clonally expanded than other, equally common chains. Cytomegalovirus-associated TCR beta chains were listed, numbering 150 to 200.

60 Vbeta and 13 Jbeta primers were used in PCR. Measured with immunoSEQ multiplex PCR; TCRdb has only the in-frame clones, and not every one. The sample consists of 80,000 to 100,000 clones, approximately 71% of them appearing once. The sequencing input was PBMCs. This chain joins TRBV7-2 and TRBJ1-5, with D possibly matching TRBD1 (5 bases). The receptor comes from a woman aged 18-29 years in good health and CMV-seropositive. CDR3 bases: TGTGCCAGCAGCTTAGCAGGGGATCAGCCCCAGCATTTT. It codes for CASSLAGDQPQHF.